Below, 10 T cell receptor beta chains from the same sample are listed, as sequenced in a study of patients and donors after allogeneic stem cell transplantation. TCRdb recomputed calls from the RT-PCR reads with MiXCR, one row per CDR3 protein. The sample contains fewer than 500,000 distinct CDR3 sequences, roughly 16% of which appear only once. The sequencing input was blood, either unsorted or a sorted T cell fraction (not recorded which). Receptors originate from a human donor who was either an allogeneic HSCT recipient or a stem cell or donor lymphocyte infusion donor (not recorded which). It is not recorded whose cells these are; they may come from a transplant donor.

This clonotype occurred a few times. The V and J genes are TRBV4-1 and TRBJ1-2; no reliable D call. The germline V and J ends were trimmed by 6 bases and 2 bases, with 13 bases remaining between them. The length of the CDR3 is 14 residues. Looked up from germline, CDR1 is MGHRA and CDR2 is YSYEKL. The CDR3 DNA sequence: TGCGCCAGCAGTACCGGACCGTTCAACTATGGCTACACCTTC. Translated, it gives CASSTGPFNYGYTF.

This clonotype was seen a handful of times. The V call is TRBV4-1, the J call TRBJ2-1, with 11 bases identical to TRBD2. V was pared by 3 bases and J by 1 base, with 5 bases of the junction left unmatched. The CDR3 runs 17 residues. In germline, CDR1 is MGHRA, CDR2 YSYEKL. The CDR3 spells CASSHVLAGVSYNEQFF. The CDR3 coding sequence is TGCGCCAGCAGCCACGTACTAGCGGGAGTATCCTACAATGAGCAGTTCTTC.

V and J are TRBV4-2 and TRBJ2-1; D might be TRBD2 (6 bases). CDR1 LGHNA and CDR2 YNFKEQ come from the germline V gene. The CDR3 is 15 amino acids. V lost 0 bases and J lost 4, with 10 bases in between. CDR3 sequence (DNA): TGTGCCAGCAGCCAAGATGTGGGGGGTTACAATGAGCAGTTCTTC. This sequence encodes CASSQDVGGYNEQFF.

This chain joins TRBV6-5 and TRBJ2-1; D gene uncertain. The V end lost 1 base, the J end lost 0 bases, and 10 bases lay between the germline ends. Germline CDR1 reads MNHEY; CDR2 reads SVGAGI. The length of the CDR3 is 16 residues. The CDR3 DNA reads as TGTGCCAGCAGTTACTTCTGGTCTATCTCCTACAATGAGCAGTTCTTC. This translates into CASSYFWSISYNEQFF.

A few counts support this clonotype. The rearrangement joins TRBV11-2 to TRBJ2-5; no clear D gene. V was trimmed by 5 bases and J by 2 bases, leaving 15 bases between them. The CDR3 runs 15 residues. Per germline, CDR1 SGHAT and CDR2 FQNNGV. The CDR3 DNA reads TGTGCCAGCAGCCCAAGACAAACGGAGCAAGAGACCCAGTACTTC. As protein: CASSPRQTEQETQYF.

The chain employs TRBV4-1 and TRBJ2-7; possibly TRBD1 or TRBD2 for D (5 bases each). The CDR3 is made up of 16 amino acids. CDR1 MGHRA and CDR2 YSYEKL come from the germline V gene. The V and J ends lost 0 bases and 0 bases respectively, with 12 bases between them. The CDR3 region has the DNA TGCGCCAGCAGCCAAGAGGGACGGCTGCCCTCCTACGAGCAGTACTTC. Protein: CASSQEGRLPSYEQYF.

J is TRBJ2-3 and V is TRBV2; D ambiguous. The CDR3 sequence is 15 residues long. Germline values: CDR1 SNHLY, CDR2 FYNNEI. V was pared by 4 bases and J by 0 bases, with 11 bases between. This CDR3 reads CASSGNSFSTDTQYF. CDR3 coding DNA: TGTGCCAGCAGTGGGAATTCTTTTAGCACAGATACGCAGTATTTT.

To note about this clonotype: Germline and junction disagree at one end, which may indicate a read error. The V and J genes are TRBV3-1 and TRBJ2-1; D is ambiguous. The CDR3 consists of 14 residues. The germline gives CDR1 LGHDT, CDR2 YNNKEL (reference sequence). This CDR3 reads CAGSHDAGYNEQFF. CDR3 coding DNA: TGTGCCGGCAGCCACGACGCCGGATATAATGAGCAGTTCTTC.

In this sample, this clonotype turned up a few times. The chain combines TRBV11-3 with TRBJ2-1; 8 bases are a match to TRBD2. Trimming cost V 0 bases and J 6 bases; bases outside gene matches: 10. Germline V CDR1 and CDR2: SGHNT, YENEEA. The CDR3 runs 17 residues. The CDR3, as DNA: TGTGCCAGCAGCTTAGATCTGTCCGTACGGGAGGGCAATGAGCAGTTCTTC. Residues: CASSLDLSVREGNEQFF.

The genes are TRBV4-3 and TRBJ2-2; 8 nucleotides match TRBD1. The CDR3 is 16 amino acids. Germline V lookup: CDR1 LGHNA, CDR2 YSLEER. Unmatched junction bases numbered 4, after V lost 1 base and J lost 3 bases. The CDR3, as DNA: TGCGCCAGCAGCCAAGGACAGGGGTCTTACACCGGGGAGCTGTTTTTT. It specifies CASSQGQGSYTGELFF.